The T cell receptor beta chain described here comes from a study of shared clonotypes between healthy human individuals. Regarding the study as a whole: The sharing of 4% to 5.5% of naive CD4 clonotypes was seen across several donors.

With respect to this clone: Its cognate antigen is unknown.

Each cell subset's genomic DNA was divided evenly among several immunoSEQ plates. The authors' processing: In the immunoSEQ data, sequences were junction-only and lacked quality scores, so filtering differed. Profiling relied on immunoSEQ multiplex PCR, and the TCRdb table lists in-frame clones only, not all of them. Clonal size and the V and J genes are those of that table, whereas D and trimming came from the DNA. Of around 2.5 million clones in the sample, roughly 93% are singletons; the top ten hold 0.36%. Sequencing was performed on naive CD4+ T cells from PBMCs. Subset of the sample: CD45RA+ positively selected. This TCR came from a man in his late teens or twenties in good health. Some clones in this sample may be carry-over from other donors' samples.

The CDR3 nucleotides are TGTGCCAGCAGCGCTCGGCTGGTAGTCACAGATACGCAGTATTTT. Residues: CASSARLVVTDTQYF. This chain uses TRBV7-2 with TRBJ2-3; D is ambiguous. From germline, CDR1 is SGHTA and CDR2 FQGNSA. The length of the CDR3 is 15 residues. Trimming removed 5 bases at V and 2 bases at J, with 14 bases between.